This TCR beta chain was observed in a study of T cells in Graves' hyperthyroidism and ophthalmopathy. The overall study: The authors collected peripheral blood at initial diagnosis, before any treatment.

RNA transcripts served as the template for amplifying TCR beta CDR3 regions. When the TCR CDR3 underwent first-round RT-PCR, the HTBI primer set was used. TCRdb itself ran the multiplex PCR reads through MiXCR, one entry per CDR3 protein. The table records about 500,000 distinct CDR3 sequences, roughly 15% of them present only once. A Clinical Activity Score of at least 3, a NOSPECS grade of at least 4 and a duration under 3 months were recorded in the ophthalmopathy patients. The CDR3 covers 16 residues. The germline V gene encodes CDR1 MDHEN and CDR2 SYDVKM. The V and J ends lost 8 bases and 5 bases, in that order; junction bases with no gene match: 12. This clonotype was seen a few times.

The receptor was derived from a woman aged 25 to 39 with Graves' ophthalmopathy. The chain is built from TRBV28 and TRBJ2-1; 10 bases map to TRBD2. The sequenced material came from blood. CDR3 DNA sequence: TGTGCCAGCGGGGACCCGGGACTAGCGCCAAACAATGAGCAGTTCTTC. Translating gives CASGDPGLAPNNEQFF.